The 20 T cell receptor beta chains below were found in one sample sequenced in a study of cytomegalovirus exposure and HLA in healthy donors. The PCR ran on 60 Vbeta and 13 Jbeta primers. The data were produced by immunoSEQ multiplex PCR, yet TCRdb's version contains in-frame clones alone and is incomplete. The profile covers around 140,000 clones, with roughly 70% appearing a single time and around 7% taken by the ten largest. Sequences were obtained from PBMCs. The receptor set was obtained from a man aged 30 to 39 in good health and CMV-seronegative.

The V gene is TRBV30, the J gene TRBJ2-7, with 14 bases identical to TRBD2. Germline trimming cut 5 bases from V and 4 bases from J; bases unmatched to any gene: 4. The CDR3 has 14 amino acids. CDR1 is GTSNPN, CDR2 SVGIG, per germline (reference sequence). The CDR3 DNA sequence: TGTGCCTGGCAGGGACTAGCGGGAGCATACGAGCAGTACTTC. Translation gives CAWQGLAGAYEQYF.

The V and J genes are TRBV10-3 and TRBJ1-4; 8 nucleotides align to TRBD1. There are 15 residues in the CDR3. CDR1 and CDR2 (germline): ENHRY, SYGVKD. Losses at the gene ends were 5 bases for V and 3 bases for J; bases not matched to a gene: 5. The CDR3 DNA reads TGTGCCATCAGTAAAGGACAGGGATCTAATGAAAAACTGTTTTTT. Residues: CAISKGQGSNEKLFF.

The chain is built from TRBV30 and TRBJ1-6; possibly TRBD1 for D (5 bases). Deletions cut 4 bases from V and 8 bases from J, with 18 bases between. Germline V CDR1 and CDR2: GTSNPN, SVGIG (reference sequence). This CDR3 is 15 amino acids long. The CDR3 here is CAWKVGPGVDSPLHF. CDR3 DNA: TGTGCCTGGAAGGTGGGACCGGGGGTCGATTCACCCCTCCACTTT.

This chain links TRBV6-5 with TRBJ2-5; 10 bases are shared with TRBD1. Per germline, CDR1 MNHEY and CDR2 SVGAGI. CDR3 length: 15 amino acids. V shed 6 bases and J 1 base; nucleotides not matched to a gene: 5. As DNA, the CDR3 is TGTGCCAGCAGCTTGACAGGGGGCGGCCAAGAGACCCAGTACTTC. Translated, it gives CASSLTGGGQETQYF.

J is TRBJ2-5 and V is TRBV5-6, with D possibly matching TRBD2 (7 bases). The J call may be wrong; the DNA end is better matched by TRBJ2-7. CDR3 size: 14 residues. Germline CDR1 and CDR2: SGHDT and YYEEEE. CDR3 region: CASSGGAGFYEQYF. As DNA, the CDR3 is TGTGCCAGCAGCGGGGGGGCCGGATTCTACGAGCAGTACTTC.

The chain uses TRBV18 and TRBJ2-6, with a possible D match to TRBD2 (5 bases). Germline V gene sequence: CDR1 KGHSH, CDR2 LQKENI. The CDR3 extends over 16 amino acids. V lost 3 bases to trimming and J lost 1 base, with 10 bases between them. The CDR3 protein is CASSPLGGSGANVLTF. As DNA, the CDR3 is TGTGCCAGCTCACCCCTTGGAGGTTCTGGGGCCAACGTCCTGACTTTC.

As for this clone: The junction and the germline gene differ at one end; a read error may be behind it. The chain's CDR3 is CASSVGGSNSQYF. The CDR3 nucleotides read TGTGCCAGCAGCGTAGGAGGGTCAAACAGTCAGTACTTC. The V gene is TRBV9, the J gene TRBJ2-4; a weak D match, TRBD2 (5 bases). The CDR3 has 13 amino acids. Germline lookup yields CDR1 SGDLS and CDR2 YYNGEE.

In this sample, this clone turned up a few times. The chain couples TRBV10-3 to TRBJ2-3; TRBD2 aligns across 10 bases. The J segment lost 0 bases and the V segment lost 6 bases, leaving 3 bases of the junction unmatched. The CDR3 is 15 residues long. CDR1 and CDR2 from the germline V gene are ENHRY and SYGVKD. In nucleotides, the CDR3 is TGTGCCATCAGCCCACTAGCGGGGAGCACAGATACGCAGTATTTT. Protein product: CAISPLAGSTDTQYF.

The gene calls are TRBV6-1 and TRBJ2-1; 7 bases match TRBD2. Trimming at V came to 2 bases and at J to 9 bases, leaving 1 base not matched to a gene. This CDR3 region has 12 residues. Germline V gene data show CDR1 as MNHNS and CDR2 as SASEGT. CDR3 in amino acids: CASSEWGGEQFF. As DNA, the CDR3 is TGTGCCAGCAGTGAATGGGGGGGTGAGCAGTTCTTC.

The chain carries TRBV29-1 and TRBJ2-7; 13 nucleotides match TRBD2. Trimming took 1 base from V and 4 from J; bases not matched to a gene: 4. The CDR3 runs to 15 residues. Per germline, CDR1 SQVTM and CDR2 ANQGSEA. The CDR3 DNA reads TGCAGCGTTGAAGGAGGGACTAGCGGGAAGTACGAGCAGTACTTC. Protein sequence: CSVEGGTSGKYEQYF.

The chain combines TRBV25-1 with TRBJ2-7; weak D call: TRBD2 (5 bases). V lost 3 bases and J 2 bases, leaving 11 bases between the germline ends. The CDR3 covers 14 residues. Germline values: CDR1 MGHDK, CDR2 SYGVNS. The CDR3 sequence: CASSDADGTYEQYF. The CDR3 nucleotides read TGTGCCAGCAGTGACGCCGACGGGACCTACGAGCAGTACTTC.

Of note for this clone: One end of the junction does not line up with germline, which may come from a read error. The chain recombines TRBV11-2 with TRBJ1-2; the D gene is possibly TRBD1 (6 bases). This CDR3 region has 15 residues. Germline loops: CDR1 SGHAT, CDR2 FQNNGV. Written as DNA, the CDR3 is TGTGCCAGCAGCCTAGAGGACAGTCCTAACTATGGCTACACCTTC. Encoded protein: CASSLEDSPNYGYTF.

The chain links TRBV5-1 to TRBJ2-7; a weak D match, TRBD1 (6 bases). CDR3 length: 14 amino acids. CDR1 and CDR2 from the germline V gene are SGHRS and YFSETQ. The germline V and J ends were trimmed by 2 bases and 2 bases, with 11 bases remaining between them. The CDR3, as DNA: TGCGCCAGCAGCTTCGGAACAGGGCCCTACGAGCAGTACTTC. Residues: CASSFGTGPYEQYF. Looking up the rest from reference TRBV5-1 and TRBJ2-7 gives the full variable domain: KAGVTQTPRYLIKTRGQQVTLSCSPISGHRSVSWYQQTPGQGLQFLFEYFSETQRNKGNFPGRFSGRQFSNSRSEMNVSTLELGDSALYLCASSFGTGPYEQYFGPGTRLTVT.

The chain links TRBV18 to TRBJ2-5, with D perhaps TRBD2 (6 bases). Germline V gene sequence: CDR1 KGHSH, CDR2 LQKENI. The V end lost 1 base, the J end lost 5 bases, and 11 bases lay between the germline ends. This CDR3 comprises 14 residues. CDR3 sequence: CASSPQGRGETQYF. The CDR3 nucleotides are TGTGCCAGCTCACCACAGGGTCGGGGGGAGACCCAGTACTTC.

This clone was recorded once. This chain joins TRBV7-9 and TRBJ1-4; 7 nucleotides agree with TRBD1. Germline V CDR1 and CDR2: SEHNR, FQNEAQ (reference sequence). Trimming took 1 base from V and 0 from J; bases not matched to a gene: 5. This CDR3 is built from 17 residues. The CDR3 sequence is CASSLGAGTATNEKLFF. CDR3 coding DNA: TGTGCCAGCAGCTTAGGCGCTGGGACAGCAACTAATGAAAAACTGTTTTTT.

This clone was counted between two and nine times. This sequence joins TRBV11-1 and TRBJ1-1; D might be TRBD1 (5 bases). The CDR3 is 14 amino acids. The V gene lost 2 bases and the J gene lost 6 bases, with 13 bases spanning the gap. Per the germline V gene, CDR1 is SGHAT and CDR2 is FQDESV (reference sequence). CDR3 bases: TGTGCCAGCAGCTTACGGGGGGGGGTCGCTGAAGCTTTCTTT. Its protein product is CASSLRGGVAEAFF.

This rearrangement joins TRBV27 to TRBJ2-1; 9 bases map to TRBD2. Germline V gene sequence: CDR1 MNHEY, CDR2 SMNVEV (reference sequence). After removal of 7 bases from V and 6 bases from J, the junction contained 7 bases not matched to a gene. The CDR3 has 14 amino acids. The CDR3 nucleotides are TGTGCCAGCACACCGGGACTAGCTGGCAATGAGCAGTTCTTC. As protein: CASTPGLAGNEQFF.

This chain links TRBV6-1 with TRBJ2-4, with 7 bases that match TRBD1. The V gene end was trimmed by 6 bases and the J gene end by 7 bases; junction bases not matched to a gene: 9. The length of the CDR3 is 14 residues. The germline gives CDR1 MNHNS, CDR2 SASEGT. For the CDR3, the DNA is TGTGCCAGCAGAGAGAGACAGGGCTACAACATTCAGTACTTC. It specifies CASRERQGYNIQYF.

This chain links TRBV5-6 with TRBJ1-4, with 8 bases fitting TRBD1. The trim removed 3 bases at V and 4 bases at J, leaving 5 bases unmatched. Germline V CDR1 and CDR2: SGHDT, YYEEEE. The CDR3 has 15 amino acids. CDR3 sequence reads: CASSSRQGYNEKLFF. The CDR3 DNA sequence: TGTGCCAGCAGCTCACGACAGGGGTATAATGAAAAACTGTTTTTT.

CDR3 loop: CAWSSGHRSGANVLTF. The CDR3 DNA sequence: TGTGCCTGGAGTTCGGGACACCGATCTGGGGCCAACGTCCTGACTTTC. The rearrangement uses TRBV30 and TRBJ2-6; a possible D gene is TRBD1 (6 bases). Between the trimmed V and J ends, which lost 2 bases and 1 base, there was a span of 12 bases. CDR3 length equals 16 residues. Germline CDR1 is GTSNPN and CDR2 is SVGIG (reference sequence).